A single T cell receptor (beta chain) is shown here with its context. The data belong to a study of glioma-infiltrating T cells after dendritic cell vaccination. Study overall: Patients received autologous tumor lysate-pulsed dendritic cell vaccination between about 2003 and 2013. Patients received three intradermal dendritic cell vaccine injections at biweekly intervals.

Blood PBMC samples: pre-vaccination, two weeks post third vaccination, and at tumor progression. The primer mix had 60 V beta and 13 J beta primers. Measured with immunoSEQ multiplex PCR; TCRdb has only the in-frame clones, and not every one. Of tens of thousands of clones in the sample, 75% to 90% were seen once. The CDR3 is made up of 15 amino acids. V lost 0 bases and J lost 4, with 13 bases in between. Looked up from germline, CDR1 is SGHTS and CDR2 is YDEGEE. This chain connects TRBV5-8 to TRBJ1-1; weak D call: TRBD1 (6 bases). This receptor was obtained from a human donor with glioblastoma. The sequencing here drew on blood, taken before dendritic cell vaccination. The CDR3 region is CASSLELWGPTEAFF. In nucleotides, the CDR3 is TGTGCCAGCAGCTTGGAATTGTGGGGGCCCACTGAAGCTTTCTTT.